The 13 T cell receptor beta chains listed next were all sequenced from one sample in a study of blood T cell repertoires in COVID-19. Method: immunoSEQ multiplex PCR; TCRdb's copy keeps in-frame clones and lacks some. The table includes some 90,000 clones, roughly nine tenths detected once. Input material: peripheral blood. The receptors derive from a man aged 45-65 years with acute or convalescent COVID-19.

This clone was observed once. The chain is built from TRBV7-6 and TRBJ2-7; 9 bases map to TRBD2. CDR3 length equals 13 residues. V was clipped by 5 bases and J by 3 bases; unmatched bases: 2. Germline V gene lookup returns CDR1 SGHVS and CDR2 FNYEAQ. CDR3 sequence (DNA): TGTGCCAGCAGCGGCGGGAGGGGCTACGAGCAGTACTTC. Translation: CASSGGRGYEQYF.

The rearrangement joins TRBV7-9 to TRBJ2-5; weak D call: TRBD2 (5 bases). Trimming took 1 base from V and 5 from J, leaving 11 bases between them. CDR1 and CDR2 (germline): SEHNR, FQNEAQ (reference sequence). This CDR3 is built from 14 residues. The CDR3 coding sequence is TGTGCCAGCAGCTTAGTTCGGGGTGTGGAGACCCAGTACTTC. Protein: CASSLVRGVETQYF.

V is TRBV3-1 (or the pseudogene TRBV3-2) and J is TRBJ2-3, with 10 nucleotides matching TRBD2. From germline, CDR1 is LGHDT and CDR2 YNNKEL (reference sequence). The junction had 10 bases not matched to a gene; V was cut back by 4 bases and J by 3 bases. The CDR3 loop spans 17 amino acids. The CDR3 nucleotides are TGTGCCAGCAGCCCCCGTCTAGCGGGAGATGGGACAGATACGCAGTATTTT. Encoded protein: CASSPRLAGDGTDTQYF.

In its sample, this clone was seen once. The chain joins TRBV18 to TRBJ2-7; 8 bases are shared with TRBD1. CDR1 and CDR2 (germline): KGHSH, LQKENI. The CDR3 spans 15 residues. V was pared by 6 bases and J by 3 bases, with 10 bases of the junction left unmatched. DNA of the CDR3: TGTGCCAGCTCCCTCGACAGGGGTGGTGTCTACGAGCAGTACGTC. Translation gives CASSLDRGGVYEQYV.

This chain joins TRBV5-1 and TRBJ2-5, with TRBD2 identical over 7 bases. This CDR3 has 15 residues. Germline CDR1 reads SGHRS; CDR2 reads YFSETQ. V dropped 0 bases and J dropped 2; count of bases not matched to a gene: 4. The CDR3 nucleotides are TGCGCCAGCAGCTTGGCTTCCGGGGGGCAAGAGACCCAGTACTTC. Its protein is CASSLASGGQETQYF.

The genes are TRBV5-1 and TRBJ2-3, with D hard to call. Germline V CDR1 and CDR2: SGHRS, YFSETQ. The V gene lost 4 bases and the J gene lost 5 bases, with 11 bases spanning the gap. This CDR3 is built from 13 residues. The CDR3 bases are TGCGCCAGCAGCGGTCACACGGGAGATACGCAGTATTTT. This sequence encodes CASSGHTGDTQYF.

This chain joins TRBV3-1 (or the pseudogene TRBV3-2) and TRBJ2-5; 7 nucleotides match TRBD2. CDR3 length: 13 amino acids. Germline loops: CDR1 LGHDT, CDR2 YNNKEL (reference sequence). V lost 6 bases, J lost 1 base, and 2 bases stayed unmatched. The CDR3 loop is CASRPGGQETQYF. CDR3 sequence (DNA): TGTGCCAGCAGGCCGGGGGGCCAAGAGACCCAGTACTTC.

The chain links TRBV23-1 to TRBJ1-5; 8 bases line up with TRBD1. TRBV23-1 is an open reading frame, and its role is uncertain. V lost 8 bases and J lost 7; bases outside the gene matches: 13. The CDR3 is made up of 15 amino acids. CDR3 amino acids: CASCLWGQDPQPQHF. The CDR3 DNA follows: TGCGCCAGCTGTCTGTGGGGACAGGACCCCCAGCCCCAGCATTTT.

This rearrangement joins TRBV19 to TRBJ1-1; 7 bases agree with TRBD1. J was trimmed by 1 base and V by 8 bases; bases with no gene match: 10. CDR1 is LNHDA, CDR2 SQIVND, per germline (reference sequence). The CDR3 is made up of 15 amino acids. This chain's CDR3 is CASRREGAENTEAFF. CDR3 in DNA: TGTGCCAGTCGTCGGGAGGGGGCAGAGAACACTGAAGCTTTCTTT.

The chain joins TRBV3-1 (or the pseudogene TRBV3-2) to TRBJ2-5; 13 nucleotides line up with TRBD2. The V gene's germline CDR1 is LGHDT and CDR2 YNNKEL (reference sequence). This CDR3 comprises 16 residues. J was trimmed by 4 bases and V by 3 bases; bases with no gene match: 5. CDR3 DNA: TGTGCCAGCAGCCAGCGCCGACTAGCGGGGGGAGAGACCCAGTACTTC. As protein: CASSQRRLAGGETQYF.

The chain has TRBV9 and TRBJ1-2, with D tentatively TRBD1 (5 bases). The CDR3 runs 13 residues. V was pared by 2 bases and J by 5 bases, with 10 bases between. CDR1 is SGDLS and CDR2 is YYNGEE in the germline V gene. CDR3 nucleotide sequence: TGTGCCAGCAGCGTTTACGGGGGGTATGGCTACACCTTC. It translates to CASSVYGGYGYTF.

This clone has more than one count but fewer than ten. V gene TRBV19 combines with J gene TRBJ2-3; D gene ambiguous. Germline V gene sequence: CDR1 LNHDA, CDR2 SQIVND (reference sequence). V dropped 4 bases and J dropped 5 bases, with 19 bases sitting between them. The CDR3 has 16 amino acids. CDR3 in DNA: TGTGCCAGTAGTACAGACACGGATCAGGTCCTAGATACGCAGTATTTT. Protein: CASSTDTDQVLDTQYF.

V gene TRBV5-5 combines with J gene TRBJ1-2; D is unclear. In germline, CDR1 is SGHKS, CDR2 YYEKEE (reference sequence). The germline V and J ends were trimmed by 3 bases and 6 bases, with 9 bases remaining between them. CDR3 length: 12 amino acids. Here the CDR3 reads CASSSGWDGYTF. DNA for the CDR3: TGTGCCAGCAGCTCAGGATGGGATGGCTACACCTTC.